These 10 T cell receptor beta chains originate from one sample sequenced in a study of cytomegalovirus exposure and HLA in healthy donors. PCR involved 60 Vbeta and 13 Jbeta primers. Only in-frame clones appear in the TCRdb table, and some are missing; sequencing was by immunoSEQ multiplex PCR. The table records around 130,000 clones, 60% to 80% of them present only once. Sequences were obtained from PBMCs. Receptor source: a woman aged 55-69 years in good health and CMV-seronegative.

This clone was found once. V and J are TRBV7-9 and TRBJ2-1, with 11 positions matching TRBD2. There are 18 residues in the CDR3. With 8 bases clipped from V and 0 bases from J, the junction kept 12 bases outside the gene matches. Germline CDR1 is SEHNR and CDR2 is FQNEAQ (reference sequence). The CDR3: CASSYTSGSHSSYNEQFF. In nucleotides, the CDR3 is TGTGCCAGCTCCTACACTAGCGGGAGCCACAGCTCCTACAATGAGCAGTTCTTC.

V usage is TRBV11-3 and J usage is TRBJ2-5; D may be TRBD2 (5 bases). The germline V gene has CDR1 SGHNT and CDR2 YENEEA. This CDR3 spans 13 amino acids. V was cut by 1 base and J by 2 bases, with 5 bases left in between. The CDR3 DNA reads TGTGCCAGCAGCTTAGGAGGGCAAGAGACCCAGTACTTC. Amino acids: CASSLGGQETQYF.

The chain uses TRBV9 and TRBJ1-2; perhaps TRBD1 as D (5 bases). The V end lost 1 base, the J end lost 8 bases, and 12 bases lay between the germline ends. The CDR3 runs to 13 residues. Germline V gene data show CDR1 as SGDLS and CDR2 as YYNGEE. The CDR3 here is CASSVRQGGGYTF. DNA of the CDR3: TGTGCCAGCAGCGTAAGGCAGGGTGGGGGCTACACCTTC.

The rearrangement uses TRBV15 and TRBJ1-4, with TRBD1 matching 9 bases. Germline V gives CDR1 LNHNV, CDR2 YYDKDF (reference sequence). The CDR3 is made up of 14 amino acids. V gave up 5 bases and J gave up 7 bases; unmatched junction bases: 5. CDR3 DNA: TGTGCCACCAGCGGACAGGGGAAGAGTGAAAAACTGTTTTTT. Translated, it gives CATSGQGKSEKLFF.

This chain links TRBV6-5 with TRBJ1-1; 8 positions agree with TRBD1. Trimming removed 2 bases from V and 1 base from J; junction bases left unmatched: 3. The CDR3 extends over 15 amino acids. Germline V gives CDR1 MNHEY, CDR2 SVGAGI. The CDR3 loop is CASSYTGQGNTEAFF. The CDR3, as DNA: TGTGCCAGCAGTTACACCGGACAGGGGAACACTGAAGCTTTCTTT.

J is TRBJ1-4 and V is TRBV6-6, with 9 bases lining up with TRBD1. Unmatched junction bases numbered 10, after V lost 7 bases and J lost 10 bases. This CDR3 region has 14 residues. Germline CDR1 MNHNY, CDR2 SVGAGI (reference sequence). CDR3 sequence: CASNIQGAQGKLFF. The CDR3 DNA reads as TGTGCCAGCAATATACAGGGGGCTCAGGGAAAACTGTTTTTT.

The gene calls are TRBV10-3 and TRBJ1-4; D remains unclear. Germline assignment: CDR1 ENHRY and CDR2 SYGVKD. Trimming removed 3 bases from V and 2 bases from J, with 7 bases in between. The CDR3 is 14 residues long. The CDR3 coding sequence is TGTGCCATCAGTGATGGAGATACTAATGAAAAACTGTTTTTT. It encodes CAISDGDTNEKLFF.

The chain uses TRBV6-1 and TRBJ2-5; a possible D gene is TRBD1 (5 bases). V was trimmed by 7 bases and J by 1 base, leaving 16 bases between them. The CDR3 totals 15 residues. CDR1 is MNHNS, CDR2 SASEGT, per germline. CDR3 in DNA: TGTGCCAGCACCCGAACCAGGGTAACCCAAGAGACCCAGTACTTC. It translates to CASTRTRVTQETQYF.

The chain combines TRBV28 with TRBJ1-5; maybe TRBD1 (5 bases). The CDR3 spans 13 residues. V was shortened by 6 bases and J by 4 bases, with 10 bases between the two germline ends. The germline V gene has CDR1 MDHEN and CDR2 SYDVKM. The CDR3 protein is CASRGGRNQPQHF. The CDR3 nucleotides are TGTGCCAGCAGGGGGGGACGGAATCAGCCCCAGCATTTT.

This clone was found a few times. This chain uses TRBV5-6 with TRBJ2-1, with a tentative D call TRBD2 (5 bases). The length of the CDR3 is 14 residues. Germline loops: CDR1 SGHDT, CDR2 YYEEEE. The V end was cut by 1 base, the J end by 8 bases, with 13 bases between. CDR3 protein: CASSLRLERDEQFF. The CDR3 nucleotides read TGTGCCAGCAGCTTGAGGCTAGAGAGGGATGAGCAGTTCTTC.